Listed below are T cell receptor beta chains from one sample, sequenced in a study of T cell changes during pregnancy in multiple sclerosis. This table comes from immunoSEQ multiplex PCR, and its TCRdb copy is limited to in-frame clones, with some not included. The data hold about 100,000 clones, with more than 80% observed a single time. The input for sequencing was peripheral blood, taken in the second trimester of pregnancy. The receptor source for this set is a female donor with multiple sclerosis, enrolled in a pregnancy study. Both conserved end residues are part of each CDR3. Each record gives: D gene, V gene, J gene, clone size, CDR3 protein, CDR3 DNA. The D gene is left open where the match is weak. For some rows the clone size is stated as once, few or many, or as a class when expanded; others skip it.

-	TRBV18	TRBJ1-1	-	CASSPRTAKNTEAFF	TGTGCCAGCTCACCCCGTACAGCAAAGAACACTGAAGCTTTCTTT
TRBD1	TRBV7-8	TRBJ1-5	-	CASSAGQGNQPQHF	TGTGCCAGCAGCGCAGGACAGGGCAATCAGCCCCAGCATTTT
-	TRBV27	TRBJ2-5	-	CASREQETQYF	TGTGCCAGCAGGGAGCAAGAGACCCAGTACTTC
TRBD1	TRBV5-6	TRBJ1-2	-	CASSPGTGGLGYGYTF	TGTGCCAGCAGCCCCGGGACAGGGGGCCTTGGCTATGGCTACACCTTC
-	TRBV27	TRBJ2-2	-	CASRDGQHTGELFF	TGTGCCAGCAGGGACGGACAGCACACCGGGGAGCTGTTTTTT
TRBD1	TRBV18	TRBJ2-2	-	CASSVKPGQGPTGELFF	TGTGCCAGCTCTGTAAAACCGGGACAGGGACCCACCGGGGAGCTGTTTTTT
-	TRBV5-1	TRBJ1-2	-	CASSPGSGYGYTF	TGCGCCAGCAGCCCGGGATCTGGGTATGGCTACACCTTC
-	TRBV5-4	TRBJ2-5	-	CASSLGRRDLETQYF	TGTGCCAGCAGCTTAGGTCGACGGGACTTGGAGACCCAGTACTTC
-	TRBV29-1	TRBJ2-5	-	CSVGQKVETQYF	TGCAGCGTTGGGCAGAAAGTGGAGACCCAGTACTTC
TRBD1	TRBV5-1	TRBJ2-5	-	CASTGQGWETQYF	TGCGCCAGTACTGGACAGGGTTGGGAGACCCAGTACTTC
-	TRBV25-1	TRBJ2-7	-	CASSDVRGEQYF	TGTGCCAGCAGTGATGTTCGGGGAGAGCAGTACTTC
-	TRBV7-6	TRBJ2-7	-	CASSPQLQGFSYEQYF	TGTGCCAGCAGCCCCCAACTACAGGGATTCTCCTACGAGCAGTACTTC
TRBD1	TRBV16	TRBJ1-1	-	CASSQTGTANTEAFF	TGTGCCAGCAGCCAAACCGGGACAGCGAACACTGAAGCTTTCTTT
-	TRBV7-2	TRBJ2-1	-	CASSLWRPGYGEQFF	TGTGCCAGCAGCTTATGGCGGCCGGGGTACGGTGAGCAGTTCTTC
-	TRBV11-3	TRBJ2-1	-	CASSLRQASHNEQFF	TGTGCCAGCAGCTTAAGACAGGCGAGCCACAATGAGCAGTTCTTC
-	TRBV5-1	TRBJ2-3	-	CASRDDRTSTDTQYF	TGCGCCAGCCGCGACGACAGAACTAGCACAGATACGCAGTATTTT
-	TRBV18	TRBJ1-1	-	CASSPYGENTEAFF	TGTGCCAGCTCACCATACGGGGAGAACACTGAAGCTTTCTTT
TRBD1	TRBV27	TRBJ1-2	-	CASSLTGGGF	TGTGCCAGCAGTTTGACAGGGGGGGGCTTC
-	TRBV12-5	TRBJ1-1	-	CASGLVGPGRWTIEAFF	TGTGCTAGTGGTTTGGTAGGGCCGGGCAGGTGGACAATTGAAGCTTTCTTT
-	TRBV6-6	TRBJ2-2	-	CASSPGQLNTGELFF	TGTGCCAGCAGTCCCGGACAGCTGAACACCGGGGAGCTGTTTTTT
-	TRBV6-6	TRBJ1-2	-	CASATGLHYTF	TGTGCCAGCGCGACAGGTCTGCACTACACCTTC
TRBD1	TRBV2	TRBJ2-2	-	CASSRQGTNTGELFF	TGTGCCAGCAGTCGACAGGGGACGAACACCGGGGAGCTGTTTTTT
TRBD2	TRBV19	TRBJ2-1	-	CASSIRGAGLAGNEQFF	TGTGCCAGTAGTATTAGGGGGGCGGGCCTAGCGGGCAATGAGCAGTTCTTC
-	TRBV18	TRBJ2-1	once	CASSPPDYLLNEQFF	TGTGCCAGCTCACCACCCGACTACCTTTTGAATGAGCAGTTCTTC
-	TRBV7-8	TRBJ1-5	-	CASSPSDSRNQPQHF	TGTGCCAGCAGCCCTTCGGACAGCCGCAATCAGCCCCAGCATTTT
-	TRBV5-1	TRBJ1-2	-	CASSLGNGANYGYTF	TGCGCCAGCAGCTTGGGTAACGGTGCTAACTATGGCTACACCTTC
TRBD1	TRBV5-6	TRBJ1-2	once	CASSLSSGGLSGYTF	TGTGCCAGCAGCTTGTCGTCAGGGGGCCTTAGTGGCTACACCTTC
TRBD2	TRBV7-8	TRBJ2-2	-	CASSPSGGRSSGELFF	TGTGCCAGCAGCCCCAGTGGCGGGAGATCATCCGGGGAGCTGTTTTTT
TRBD1	TRBV13	TRBJ1-3	-	CASSRYRGQSGNTIYF	TGTGCCAGCAGCCGATACAGGGGGCAGTCTGGAAACACCATATATTTT
TRBD1	TRBV18	TRBJ1-4	-	CAKAAGTGEKLFF	TGTGCCAAAGCCGCGGGGACAGGTGAAAAACTGTTTTTT
-	TRBV6-1	TRBJ2-7	-	CASRRSGALSYEQYF	TGTGCCAGCCGACGGTCAGGGGCCCTCTCCTACGAGCAGTACTTC
TRBD1	TRBV27	TRBJ1-1	-	CASSRDSINTEAFF	TGTGCCAGCAGTCGGGACAGCATTAACACTGAAGCTTTCTTT
-	TRBV28	TRBJ1-5	once	CASSLGRWGRQPQHF	TGTGCCAGCAGTTTAGGTAGATGGGGCAGACAGCCCCAGCATTTT
TRBD1	TRBV19	TRBJ1-1	-	CASSIPDRGRTEAFF	TGTGCCAGTAGTATCCCTGACAGGGGGCGAACTGAAGCTTTCTTT
-	TRBV7-3	TRBJ2-1	few	CASSFSTGHWDEQFF	TGTGCCAGCAGCTTCTCGACAGGTCATTGGGATGAGCAGTTCTTC
TRBD2	TRBV19	TRBJ2-2	once	CASSLAGGGRTGELFF	TGTGCCAGTAGTCTGGCGGGGGGTGGTCGGACCGGGGAGCTGTTTTTT
TRBD1	TRBV11-1	TRBJ2-7	-	CASSPRTGRNEQYF	TGTGCCAGCAGCCCCCGGACAGGGAGAAACGAGCAGTACTTC
TRBD1	TRBV28	TRBJ2-3	-	CASSSEPGQRSGDTQYF	TGTGCCAGCAGTTCGGAACCGGGACAGCGGAGCGGAGATACGCAGTATTTT
-	TRBV19	TRBJ2-1	-	CAAATPGEQFF	TGTGCCGCGGCCACCCCTGGTGAGCAGTTCTTC
TRBD1	TRBV5-1	TRBJ1-1	-	CASRRDTGGITEAFF	TGCGCCAGCCGCCGTGACACAGGGGGGATAACTGAAGCTTTCTTT
-	TRBV2	TRBJ1-3	-	CASSETSRSGNTIYF	TGTGCCAGCAGTGAAACTTCCCGCTCTGGAAACACCATATATTTT
-	TRBV27	TRBJ2-7	-	CASTGLVGEQYF	TGTGCCAGCACCGGACTGGTTGGGGAGCAGTACTTC
TRBD1	TRBV5-1	TRBJ1-1	-	CASSGGQSTEAFF	TGCGCCAGCAGCGGGGGACAGAGCACTGAAGCTTTCTTT
-	TRBV2	TRBJ2-1	-	CASSVNEQFF	TGTGCCAGCAGCGTGAATGAGCAGTTCTTC
-	TRBV2	TRBJ2-1	-	CASSEGSGSSYNEQFF	TGTGCCAGCAGTGAAGGCAGCGGAAGCTCCTACAATGAGCAGTTCTTC
-	TRBV7-8	TRBJ1-2	-	CASSFREGNYGYTF	TGTGCCAGCAGCTTCCGGGAGGGTAACTATGGCTACACCTTC
TRBD1	TRBV30	TRBJ2-7	-	CAWSVLQGAGEQYF	TGTGCCTGGAGTGTACTACAGGGGGCGGGCGAGCAGTACTTC
TRBD2	TRBV2	TRBJ2-5	once	CASRDRGGQETQYF	TGTGCCAGCAGGGACCGGGGGGGTCAAGAGACCCAGTACTTC
TRBD1	TRBV4-1	TRBJ2-2	-	CASSQTGGTGELFF	TGCGCCAGCAGCCAAACAGGGGGCACCGGGGAGCTGTTTTTT
TRBD1	TRBV28	TRBJ1-1	-	CASSLRDRATNTEAFF	TGTGCCAGCAGTTTAAGAGACAGGGCTACGAACACTGAAGCTTTCTTT
TRBD2	TRBV5-1	TRBJ2-3	-	CASSTGGGPRTDTQYF	TGCGCCAGCAGCACGGGCGGGGGGCCGCGCACAGATACGCAGTATTTT